This record covers a single T cell receptor beta chain. Its binding antigen is unknown. No base-level quality is on record; no much larger clone is a single base apart. The receptor library was made with the immunoSEQ multiplex PCR assay. Each sample had 85,000 to 100,000 TCR templates assayed by the deep sequencing platform. Genomic DNA extracted from sorted T cells was used for TCRbeta CDR3 sequencing. Per the source publication's procedure: The R programming language was used for clonal analysis of the TCRbeta CDR3 data. Alloreactive CD4+ and CD8+ clones were identified by comparing unstimulated samples to CFSE-low samples taken after the reaction. By matching sequences to the repertoires of sorted unstimulated Treg and non-Treg cells, each alloreactive CD4+ clone was assigned a regulatory or non-regulatory origin. TCRdb limited this immuneACCESS table to in-frame rearrangements with V and J called. A share of clones is missing; checked studies link under half to unresolved V genes, and the rest is unexplained. V and J calls and clone size are given by that table; D and trimming were obtained from the DNA. The sample table holds around 100,000 clones, of which approximately 94% were seen once. The biggest ten clones account for about 1.2% of the sample.

Inclusive of the bounding cysteine and phenylalanine, the CDR3 is 16 residues long. Left in the record is the CDR3 DNA by itself, 48 bases read in frame from the first base. The germline V gene specifies MDHEN as CDR1 and SYDVKM as CDR2. V is pruned by 8 bases and J by 8 bases, leaving 18 bases of the junction without a gene match. Sorted unstimulated T cells and proliferating T cells recovered from mixed lymphocyte reactions underwent TCRbeta CDR3 sequencing. Fresh whole blood from some ten HLA-typed healthy donors was used as the source from which PBMCs were isolated. To map where alloreactive clones came from, CD4+ non-regulatory T cells in the unstimulated state were FACS-sorted. This specimen belongs to a study of siplizumab effects on memory and regulatory T cells (dated by TCRdb to the late 2010s). Describing the broader study: The study examined how the anti-CD2 antibody siplizumab affects alloreactive T-cell subsets in allogeneic mixed lymphocyte reactions built from human PBMCs.

Results the study describes overall, beyond this receptor: Whether proliferating Tregs from siplizumab cultures were suppressive was not functionally confirmed. Because sequences at frequencies below about 10^-5 were poorly captured, only a minor fraction of alloreactive clones could be mapped back to unstimulated subsets. For roughly 75-95% of proliferating CD4+ or CD8+ clones, no naive or memory phenotype could be assigned. Greater diversity appeared to be present in unstimulated naive T cells than in memory T cells, and a substantial contribution to the alloresponse seemed to be made by naive cells. Siplizumab significantly lowered the cumulative frequency of alloreactive sequences that could be traced to unstimulated CD4+ memory T cells. In reactions with siplizumab, an average of roughly 69% of mappable alloreactive CD4+ clones were Treg-derived, compared with 25% to 30% in control reactions.

Sequencing was carried out using non-Treg CD4+ T cells sorted from blood. The meaning of the sample's cell subset or site label: FACS-sorted unstimulated CD4+ non-regulatory T cells. The chain is encoded by TRBV28 joined to TRBJ2-1, with TRBD2 identical over 7 junction bases. The TCR sequence derives from a human donor in good health. The sequenced DNA: TGTGCCAGCCTTGCACTAAGGTCGGCGGGAGTGGATGAGCAGTTCTTC. Its coded protein is CASLALRSAGVDEQFF.